This T cell receptor (beta chain) was documented in a study of Ad26.COV2.S vaccination and SARS-CoV-2 variants. The germline CDR1 and CDR2 sequences are SGHTA and FQGNSA. V was shortened by 5 bases and J by 4 bases, with 18 bases between the two germline ends. CDR3 length equals 15 residues. Libraries were prepared by immunoSEQ multiplex PCR; TCRdb keeps only in-frame clonotypes and omits some of them. The table shows around 350,000 clones, with about 92% occurring only once. V usage is TRBV7-2 and J usage is TRBJ2-7; tentative D call: TRBD2 (6 bases). Sequenced here: peripheral blood, sampled after recovery from COVID-19. This receptor was taken from a human donor who had recovered from COVID-19. This CDR3 reads CASSGSSGGIYEQYF. The CDR3 nucleotides read TGTGCCAGCAGCGGGTCGTCCGGAGGGATTTACGAGCAGTACTTC. The full variable domain, completed using reference TRBV7-2 and TRBJ2-7, is GAGVSQSPSNKVTEKGKDVELRCDPISGHTALYWYRQSLGQGLEFLIYFQGNSAPDKSGLPSDRFSAERTGGSVSTLTIQRTQQEDSAVYLCASSGSSGGIYEQYFGPGTRLTVT.